These 23 T cell receptor beta chains were sequenced from one sample in a study of cytomegalovirus exposure and HLA in healthy donors (dated by TCRdb to the late 2010s). Libraries were built with the immunoSEQ multiplex PCR assay. As stored in TCRdb, this immuneACCESS dataset retains in-frame rearrangements with V and J assigned. A fraction of the clones does not appear; measured against another copy, unresolved V genes explain less than half of the discrepancy, and the remainder lacks a known reason. The sample includes about 180,000 clones, with 75% to 90% observed a single time. The ten largest account for 16% of the sample. The sequenced sample consisted of PBMCs. These receptors were obtained from a man younger than 35 in good health and CMV-seropositive.

The chain recombines TRBV6-1 with TRBJ2-1; the match to TRBD2 covers 11 bases. The CDR3 covers 17 residues. Germline CDR1 and CDR2: MNHNS and SASEGT. The ends lost 4 bases at V and 10 bases at J; junction bases unmatched: 15. CDR3 sequence: CASSVTTSGMLEPEQFF. The CDR3 nucleotides read TGTGCCAGCAGTGTTACGACTAGCGGGATGTTGGAGCCGGAGCAGTTCTTC.

The chain uses TRBV7-2 and TRBJ1-1; no definite D call. Trimming shortened V by 4 bases and J by 0 bases, and 9 bases separated the two germline ends. Germline V gives CDR1 SGHTA, CDR2 FQGNSA. This CDR3 spans 14 amino acids. The CDR3 coding sequence is TGTGCCAGCAGCTCCGGACTGATGAACACTGAAGCTTTCTTT. Translated, it gives CASSSGLMNTEAFF. The full variable domain, in which reference TRBV7-2 and TRBJ1-1 provide the parts outside the CDR3, is GAGVSQSPSNKVTEKGKDVELRCDPISGHTALYWYRQSLGQGLEFLIYFQGNSAPDKSGLPSDRFSAERTGGSVSTLTIQRTQQEDSAVYLCASSSGLMNTEAFFGQGTRLTVV.

The chain has TRBV4-1 and TRBJ1-2, with D unresolved. Germline V gene lookup returns CDR1 MGHRA and CDR2 YSYEKL. V was clipped by 2 bases and J by 8 bases, with 18 bases between them. The length of the CDR3 is 15 residues. The CDR3 bases are TGCGCCAGCAGCCAAACCGACGGAGCGGTGGCCGGCTACACCTTC. Encoded protein: CASSQTDGAVAGYTF.

The rearrangement uses TRBV7-2 and TRBJ2-2; possibly TRBD1 for D (5 bases). Trimming stripped 1 base from V and 6 bases from J, with 18 bases between. This CDR3 has 17 residues. Germline V CDR1 and CDR2: SGHTA, FQGNSA. The CDR3 DNA sequence: TGTGCCAGCAGCTTAGTTCGGACACCTAGGTCGTCCGGGGAGCTGTTTTTT. The encoded protein is CASSLVRTPRSSGELFF.

The V gene is TRBV5-1, the J gene TRBJ2-6; D remains unclear. From germline, CDR1 is SGHRS and CDR2 YFSETQ. Trimming took 4 bases from V and 4 from J, leaving 9 bases between them. This CDR3 has 14 residues. The CDR3 DNA follows: TGCGCCAGCAGCCCTGACGGGGGGGCCAACGTCCTGACTTTC. Its protein product is CASSPDGGANVLTF.

J is TRBJ2-1 and V is TRBV27; TRBD2 matches at 7 bases. The CDR3 runs to 11 residues. CDR1 MNHEY and CDR2 SMNVEV come from the germline V gene (reference sequence). V gave up 4 bases and J gave up 10 bases; unmatched junction bases: 1. The CDR3 is CASSSGGEQFF. The CDR3 region has the DNA TGTGCCAGCAGTTCGGGAGGAGAGCAGTTCTTC.

This sequence joins TRBV28 and TRBJ2-5; perhaps TRBD2 as D (6 bases). Trimming pared 3 bases from V and 5 bases from J, leaving 10 bases between. The CDR3 covers 13 residues. Germline V gives CDR1 MDHEN, CDR2 SYDVKM. CDR3: CASSFPGRETQYF. CDR3 bases: TGTGCCAGCAGTTTTCCGGGGAGGGAGACCCAGTACTTC.

V is TRBV7-3 and J is TRBJ2-1; 9 positions agree with TRBD2. Trimming removed 2 bases from V and 6 bases from J; junction bases left unmatched: 8. This CDR3 region has 16 residues. Germline V gene sequence: CDR1 SGHTA, CDR2 FQGTGA. The CDR3 DNA reads as TGTGCCAGCAGCTTAGGCGGGGGGGAACTTCCCAATGAGCAGTTCTTC. This translates into CASSLGGGELPNEQFF.

The genes are TRBV6-1 and TRBJ2-5; D might be TRBD1 (6 bases). This CDR3 has 14 residues. CDR1 and CDR2 (germline): MNHNS, SASEGT. The V end lost 5 bases, the J end lost 4 bases, and 14 bases lay between the germline ends. CDR3: CASSSQGILETQYF. The CDR3 DNA reads TGTGCCAGCAGTTCCCAGGGGATTTTAGAGACCCAGTACTTC.

The chain carries TRBV30 and TRBJ2-5, with D possibly TRBD2 on 7 matching bases. Germline CDR1 and CDR2: GTSNPN and SVGIG (reference sequence). V shed 0 bases and J shed 1 base, with 24 bases lying between them. The CDR3 length is 19 residues. The CDR3 DNA follows: TGTGCCTGGAGTGTACGGGGGCTAGCGGAGAGACTTCGCCAAGAGACCCAGTACTTC. Translating it yields CAWSVRGLAERLRQETQYF.

J is TRBJ2-7 and V is TRBV10-3; TRBD2 matches 8 bases. The CDR3 is 15 residues long. Trimming took 3 bases from V and 1 from J; bases not matched to a gene: 5. Germline lookup yields CDR1 ENHRY and CDR2 SYGVKD. CDR3 amino acids: CAISETTSGSYEQYF. In DNA, the CDR3 is TGTGCCATCAGTGAAACAACTAGCGGATCCTACGAGCAGTACTTC.

With regard to this clone: The sample carries other DNA sequences with the same CDR3. The chain uses TRBV28 and TRBJ2-5; D call uncertain. CDR1 and CDR2 from the germline V gene are MDHEN and SYDVKM. Trimming cost V 2 bases and J 5 bases, with 6 bases left between them. The length of the CDR3 is 12 residues. The CDR3 coding sequence is TGTGCCAGCAGTTTACTCCGGGAGACCCAGTACTTC. Its protein is CASSLLRETQYF.

J is TRBJ1-2 and V is TRBV28, with TRBD1 matching over 8 bases. The CDR3 is made up of 14 amino acids. CDR1 MDHEN and CDR2 SYDVKM come from the germline V gene. The V gene end was trimmed by 3 bases and the J gene end by 8 bases; junction bases not matched to a gene: 8. Here the CDR3 DNA reads TGTGCCAGCAGTTTGTCGGACAGGGTAGGAGGCTACACCTTC. Protein product: CASSLSDRVGGYTF.

This chain links TRBV5-1 with TRBJ2-5, with D possibly TRBD2 on 6 matching bases. Germline V gene lookup returns CDR1 SGHRS and CDR2 YFSETQ. Between the trimmed V and J ends, which lost 4 bases and 5 bases, there was a span of 15 bases. The CDR3 spans 14 residues. CDR3: CASSAGAGTETQYF. As DNA, the CDR3 is TGCGCCAGCAGCGCTGGGGCGGGGACGGAGACCCAGTACTTC.

This chain uses TRBV6-1 with TRBJ2-7, with 7 nucleotides matching TRBD2. The CDR3 is 15 residues long. V lost 4 bases, J lost 2 bases, and 8 bases stayed unmatched. Germline V gene lookup returns CDR1 MNHNS and CDR2 SASEGT. The chain's CDR3 is CASSVLAVDPYEQYF. CDR3 DNA: TGTGCCAGCAGTGTGCTAGCGGTAGACCCCTACGAGCAGTACTTC.

Written as DNA, the CDR3 is TGTGCTAGTGGACCCATTAGCGGGGGGCCAAAAGATACGCAGTATTTT. Translated, it gives CASGPISGGPKDTQYF. The rearrangement joins TRBV12-5 to TRBJ2-3; 10 nucleotides align to TRBD2. The CDR3 is 16 residues long. Germline V lookup: CDR1 LGHNT, CDR2 FRNRAP. Trimming at V came to 6 bases and at J to 5 bases, leaving 11 bases not matched to a gene.

This clone was seen a few times. The chain has TRBV2 and TRBJ2-7; D may be TRBD1 (5 bases). The germline V gene encodes CDR1 SNHLY and CDR2 FYNNEI. The CDR3 spans 13 residues. Between the trimmed V and J ends, which lost 3 bases and 3 bases, there was a span of 9 bases. The CDR3 is CASSDFRDYEQYF. The CDR3 DNA follows: TGTGCCAGCAGTGACTTCAGGGACTACGAGCAGTACTTC.

The J gene is TRBJ2-7, the V gene TRBV7-2; tentatively, D is TRBD1 (5 bases). V dropped 6 bases and J dropped 7 bases, with 22 bases sitting between them. Germline V gene sequence: CDR1 SGHTA, CDR2 FQGNSA. The CDR3 is made up of 15 amino acids. CDR3 sequence: CASSQRGGREGEQYF. CDR3 in DNA: TGTGCCAGCAGTCAACGAGGTGGCAGGGAAGGAGAGCAGTACTTC.

The chain employs TRBV9 and TRBJ2-1; perhaps TRBD2 as D (5 bases). This CDR3 contains 14 residues. V lost 0 bases and J lost 3, with 7 bases in between. CDR1 and CDR2 (germline): SGDLS, YYNGEE. This CDR3 is CASSVDEGYNEQFF. CDR3 DNA sequence: TGTGCCAGCAGCGTAGATGAGGGCTACAATGAGCAGTTCTTC.

The rearrangement links TRBV19 to TRBJ1-2, with 10 bases aligning to TRBD1. The germline V gene encodes CDR1 LNHDA and CDR2 SQIVND (reference sequence). Trimming cost V 5 bases and J 10 bases; bases outside gene matches: 7. This CDR3 spans 13 amino acids. CDR3 nucleotide sequence: TGTGCCAGTAGTTTTCGGGACAGGGGATCCTACACCTTC. Protein product: CASSFRDRGSYTF. Drawing the rest from reference TRBV19 and TRBJ1-2, the complete variable domain is DGGITQSPKYLFRKEGQNVTLSCEQNLNHDAMYWYRQDPGQGLRLIYYSQIVNDFQKGDIAEGYSVSREKKESFPLTVTSAQKNPTAFYLCASSFRDRGSYTFGSGTRLTVV.

The rearrangement joins TRBV2 to TRBJ1-1, with D hard to call. Germline V gene sequence: CDR1 SNHLY, CDR2 FYNNEI. Trimming removed 6 bases at V and 1 base at J, with 12 bases between. The CDR3 length is 14 residues. The CDR3 coding sequence is TGTGCCAGCAGAACGAGGACTGGGAACACTGAAGCTTTCTTT. Encoded protein: CASRTRTGNTEAFF. The full variable domain, in which reference TRBV2 and TRBJ1-1 provide the parts outside the CDR3, is EPEVTQTPSHQVTQMGQEVILRCVPISNHLYFYWYRQILGQKVEFLVSFYNNEISEKSEIFDDQFSVERPDGSNFTLKIRSTKLEDSAMYFCASRTRTGNTEAFFGQGTRLTVV.

The chain links TRBV27 to TRBJ1-2; D perhaps matches TRBD1 (5 bases). CDR3 length equals 13 residues. Germline V lookup: CDR1 MNHEY, CDR2 SMNVEV (reference sequence). Deletions cut 7 bases from V and 1 base from J, with 10 bases between. CDR3: CASKATDNYGYTF. Written as DNA, the CDR3 is TGTGCCAGCAAAGCGACAGATAACTATGGCTACACCTTC.

V usage is TRBV7-8 and J usage is TRBJ2-1; TRBD1 might be the D (6 bases). V lost 5 bases to trimming and J lost 6 bases, with 11 bases between them. The CDR3 runs 13 residues. Germline lookup yields CDR1 SGHVS and CDR2 FQNEAQ. CDR3 nucleotide sequence: TGTGCCAGCAGCCCCGGACAGCCCAATGAGCAGTTCTTC. Amino acid sequence: CASSPGQPNEQFF.